These 24 T cell receptor beta chains came from one sample sequenced in a study of blood T cell repertoires in COVID-19. Assay used: immunoSEQ multiplex PCR; TCRdb lists only in-frame clones, some missing. The sample lists 130,000 to 150,000 clones; about 79% were seen once. Material for sequencing was PBMCs or T cells enriched from blood (not recorded which). All receptors come from a man aged 45 to 65 who had recovered from COVID-19.

This rearrangement joins TRBV5-8 to TRBJ2-7; D may be TRBD1 (8 bases). Germline V gene lookup returns CDR1 SGHTS and CDR2 YDEGEE. This CDR3 spans 15 amino acids. Trimming removed 3 bases at V and 3 bases at J, with 16 bases between. CDR3 protein: CASSSRGRGGYEQYF. CDR3 sequence (DNA): TGTGCCAGCAGCTCCAGGGGGCGCGGGGGCTACGAGCAGTACTTC.

J is TRBJ1-2 and V is TRBV6-5; D remains ambiguous. V was clipped by 0 bases and J by 5 bases, with 10 bases between them. Germline CDR1 MNHEY, CDR2 SVGAGI. The CDR3 extends over 14 amino acids. The CDR3 DNA is TGTGCCAGCAGTTACTCGAGTAATGAGTATGGCTACACCTTC. Amino acid sequence: CASSYSSNEYGYTF.

This chain links TRBV9 with TRBJ2-7; no firm D call. Trimming pared 0 bases from V and 0 bases from J, leaving 13 bases between. In germline, CDR1 is SGDLS, CDR2 YYNGEE. The CDR3 is made up of 16 amino acids. DNA of the CDR3: TGTGCCAGCAGCGTAGGAGGTGAGGTTACCTCCTACGAGCAGTACTTC. It codes for CASSVGGEVTSYEQYF.

The chain links TRBV19 to TRBJ1-1; TRBD1 matches 7 bases. V gave up 7 bases and J gave up 1 base; unmatched junction bases: 3. CDR3 length: 13 residues. The germline gives CDR1 LNHDA, CDR2 SQIVND (reference sequence). CDR3 in amino acids: CASTRTGNTEAFF. The DNA for the CDR3 is TGTGCCAGTACCCGGACAGGGAACACTGAAGCTTTCTTT.

This clone has just a few counts. V is TRBV3-1 (or the pseudogene TRBV3-2) and J is TRBJ1-6; tentative D call: TRBD1 (6 bases). The CDR3 sequence is 12 residues long. Per germline, CDR1 LGHDT and CDR2 YNNKEL (reference sequence). V was clipped by 6 bases and J by 8 bases, with 8 bases between them. The CDR3 reads CASRTGYSPLHF. In DNA, the CDR3 is TGTGCCAGCAGAACAGGGTATTCACCCCTCCACTTT.

The chain is built from TRBV7-3 and TRBJ2-4, with 7 bases matching TRBD1. The CDR3 extends over 14 amino acids. Unmatched junction bases numbered 12, after V lost 5 bases and J lost 11 bases. In germline, CDR1 is SGHTA, CDR2 FQGTGA. The CDR3 loop reads CASSRTLDRVVQYF. The DNA of the CDR3 is TGTGCCAGCAGCCGCACACTAGACAGGGTAGTTCAGTACTTC.

The V gene is TRBV6-2 or TRBV6-3, the J gene TRBJ1-6; perhaps TRBD1 as D (5 bases). CDR1 is MNHEY, CDR2 SVGEGT, per germline. CDR3 length: 15 amino acids. V was shortened by 2 bases and J by 7 bases, with 12 bases between the two germline ends. The CDR3 DNA is TGTGCCAGCAGTTACCCGGGACGGGGGAATTCACCCCTCCACTTT. This encodes CASSYPGRGNSPLHF.

The V gene is TRBV6-5, the J gene TRBJ1-3; D is unclear. The V and J ends lost 6 bases and 2 bases respectively, with 8 bases between them. The CDR3 is made up of 13 amino acids. Germline V lookup: CDR1 MNHEY, CDR2 SVGAGI. DNA for the CDR3: TGTGCCAGCAGGCAGATCGCTGGAAACACCATATATTTT. Protein product: CASRQIAGNTIYF.

V and J are TRBV2 and TRBJ1-4, with 7 nucleotides matching TRBD1. Germline V lookup: CDR1 SNHLY, CDR2 FYNNEI. This CDR3 region has 15 residues. With V trimmed by 3 bases and J by 2 bases, 3 bases remained unmatched. Written as DNA, the CDR3 is TGTGCCAGCAGTGATAGGGGACAGACTAATGAAAAACTGTTTTTT. Protein product: CASSDRGQTNEKLFF. The variable domain in full, with the rest retrieved from reference TRBV2 and TRBJ1-4, is EPEVTQTPSHQVTQMGQEVILRCVPISNHLYFYWYRQILGQKVEFLVSFYNNEISEKSEIFDDQFSVERPDGSNFTLKIRSTKLEDSAMYFCASSDRGQTNEKLFFGSGTQLSVL.

The V and J genes are TRBV29-1 and TRBJ1-1; maybe TRBD1 (6 bases). V lost 4 bases and J 5 bases, leaving 8 bases between the germline ends. The V gene's germline CDR1 is SQVTM and CDR2 ANQGSEA. The CDR3 consists of 11 residues. The CDR3 region is CSVGGQTEAFF. CDR3 nucleotide sequence: TGCAGCGTTGGGGGGCAAACTGAAGCTTTCTTT.

This clone has more than one count but fewer than ten. This chain connects TRBV18 to TRBJ1-4; 7 positions match TRBD1. V was pared by 8 bases and J by 5 bases, with 11 bases of the junction left unmatched. In germline, CDR1 is KGHSH, CDR2 LQKENI. CDR3 length: 15 amino acids. The CDR3 nucleotides are TGTGCCAGCCCAAAGCGCGGACAGGAAAATGAAAAACTGTTTTTT. Protein product: CASPKRGQENEKLFF.

V usage is TRBV20-1 and J usage is TRBJ2-3; 9 positions match TRBD2. J lost 5 bases, V lost 3 bases, and 6 bases had no gene match. The CDR3 spans 14 residues. CDR1 is DFQATT, CDR2 SNEGSKA, per germline (reference sequence). CDR3 region: CSASGGGAVDTQYF. The CDR3 DNA follows: TGCAGTGCTAGTGGCGGGGGGGCCGTAGATACGCAGTATTTT.

V is TRBV9 and J is TRBJ1-1; 10 nucleotides align to TRBD1. V shed 2 bases and J 6 bases; nucleotides not matched to a gene: 4. This CDR3 is built from 14 residues. Germline lookup yields CDR1 SGDLS and CDR2 YYNGEE. The CDR3 loop reads CASSVRDRGAEAFF. The CDR3 nucleotides read TGTGCCAGCAGCGTCCGGGACAGGGGCGCTGAAGCTTTCTTT.

The V gene is TRBV27, the J gene TRBJ1-1; a weak D match, TRBD1 (5 bases). The germline gives CDR1 MNHEY, CDR2 SMNVEV (reference sequence). The CDR3 runs 15 residues. V lost 3 bases and J lost 6, with 17 bases in between. Here the CDR3 DNA reads TGTGCCAGCAGTTTGGCGGGAGGACGGGACCCTGAAGCTTTCTTT. Translated: CASSLAGGRDPEAFF.

The chain couples TRBV7-3 to TRBJ2-1; TRBD2 matches 11 bases. The CDR3 covers 15 residues. The trim removed 5 bases at V and 6 bases at J, leaving 6 bases unmatched. Germline CDR1 is SGHTA and CDR2 is FQGTGA. In DNA form, the CDR3 reads TGTGCCAGCAGCACCTCCGGGACTAGCGGCAATGAGCAGTTCTTC. It yields the protein CASSTSGTSGNEQFF.

Comment on this clone: An end of the junction does not agree with germline; a read error may underlie this. The CDR3, as DNA: TGTGCCAGCAACGTACGGGGGGGTTTTCAGTACTTC. This sequence encodes CASNVRGGFQYF. The chain is built from TRBV9 and TRBJ2-7; 8 bases map to TRBD2. The CDR3 is 12 residues long. Germline CDR1 is SGDLS and CDR2 is YYNGEE.

This chain joins TRBV28 and TRBJ1-4; 7 bases match TRBD1. Trimming took 4 bases from V and 4 from J; bases not matched to a gene: 3. This CDR3 region has 14 residues. CDR1 is MDHEN and CDR2 is SYDVKM in the germline V gene. CDR3 sequence reads: CASSSGTVNEKLFF. In DNA form, the CDR3 reads TGTGCCAGCAGTTCCGGGACAGTTAATGAAAAACTGTTTTTT.

The chain has TRBV6-5 and TRBJ1-4; tentative D call: TRBD1 (6 bases). The CDR3 length is 14 residues. Germline-derived CDR1 and CDR2 are MNHEY and SVGAGI. V lost 7 bases to trimming and J lost 7 bases, with 16 bases between them. The CDR3 sequence: CASKGLRGLEKLFF. The DNA for the CDR3 is TGTGCCAGCAAAGGGTTGCGGGGGCTTGAAAAACTGTTTTTT.

The chain carries TRBV6-5 and TRBJ2-7; D perhaps matches TRBD1 (6 bases). Germline values: CDR1 MNHEY, CDR2 SVGAGI. This CDR3 has 12 residues. Between the trimmed V and J ends, which lost 6 bases and 10 bases, there was a span of 16 bases. This chain's CDR3 is CASRLTGAEQYF. CDR3 nucleotide sequence: TGTGCCAGCAGGCTGACAGGAGCAGAACAGTACTTC.

This chain joins TRBV7-8 and TRBJ2-2; D might be TRBD2 (5 bases). This CDR3 has 13 residues. V was shortened by 8 bases and J by 0 bases, with 7 bases between the two germline ends. From germline, CDR1 is SGHVS and CDR2 FQNEAQ. CDR3 sequence (DNA): TGTGCCAGCCAGCGGACGAACACCGGGGAGCTGTTTTTT. It encodes CASQRTNTGELFF.

The V gene is TRBV11-2, the J gene TRBJ2-1; TRBD2 aligns across 8 bases. Germline CDR1 SGHAT, CDR2 FQNNGV. The CDR3 is 15 residues long. V shed 5 bases, J shed 8 bases, and the junction held 11 bases outside the gene matches. CDR3 residues: CASSPLRGVVDEQFF. For the CDR3, the DNA is TGTGCCAGCAGCCCCCTGCGGGGGGTTGTCGATGAGCAGTTCTTC. Complete variable domain (other parts from reference TRBV11-2 and TRBJ2-1): EAGVAQSPRYKIIEKRQSVAFWCNPISGHATLYWYQQILGQGPKLLIQFQNNGVVDDSQLPKDRFSAERLKGVDSTLKIQPAKLEDSAVYLCASSPLRGVVDEQFFGPGTRLTVL.

This clone was counted once. The J gene is TRBJ2-3, the V gene TRBV3-1 (or the pseudogene TRBV3-2); 7 nucleotides line up with TRBD2. Trimming at V came to 5 bases and at J to 3 bases, leaving 5 bases not matched to a gene. The CDR3 extends over 14 amino acids. Germline V gives CDR1 LGHDT, CDR2 YNNKEL (reference sequence). CDR3 loop: CASSSRTRTDTQYF. The CDR3 DNA reads TGTGCCAGCAGCTCTCGGACTAGGACAGATACGCAGTATTTT.

The chain carries TRBV5-1 and TRBJ2-7; 11 positions agree with TRBD1. The CDR3 is made up of 16 amino acids. V lost 3 bases, J lost 4 bases, and 9 bases stayed unmatched. CDR1 and CDR2 from the germline V gene are SGHRS and YFSETQ. Written as DNA, the CDR3 is TGCGCCAGCAGCTCCGGCCCGGACAGGGGGCTTTACGAGCAGTACTTC. Encoded protein: CASSSGPDRGLYEQYF. Complete variable domain (other parts from reference TRBV5-1 and TRBJ2-7): KAGVTQTPRYLIKTRGQQVTLSCSPISGHRSVSWYQQTPGQGLQFLFEYFSETQRNKGNFPGRFSGRQFSNSRSEMNVSTLELGDSALYLCASSSGPDRGLYEQYFGPGTRLTVT.

This clone was observed a handful of times. CDR3 DNA sequence: TGCGCCAGCAGCCCTGGGGGGGGCCCGGAGACCCAGTACTTC. The encoded protein is CASSPGGGPETQYF. V gene TRBV5-1 combines with J gene TRBJ2-5, with a possible D match to TRBD2 (7 bases). Trimming took 4 bases from V and 5 from J, leaving 15 bases between them. The CDR3 consists of 14 residues. Germline V CDR1 and CDR2: SGHRS, YFSETQ.